This note documents a single T cell receptor beta chain sequence. The target antigen is unknown. The CDR3 covers 13 residues. From germline, CDR1 is SQVTM and CDR2 ANQGSEA. These data are taken from a study of monozygotic twins with inflammatory bowel disease. From 3,500 to 4,500 ng of total RNA, each TCR library was prepared. UMIs were attached via template switching, each with a 6-nucleotide sample barcode. TCRdb reanalyzed the 5' RACE reads and collapses them to one entry per CDR3 protein, without DNA. The table for this sample gives approximately 400,000 distinct CDR3 sequences. Points from the study as a whole: The co-twins with IBD showed lower TCRbeta diversity (inverse Simpson) than their healthy siblings.

The TCR originated in a human donor with ulcerative colitis or Crohn's disease, or a healthy co-twin of an affected twin (not recorded which). The J gene is TRBJ1-1, the V gene TRBV29-1; TCRdb calls TRBD1, which cannot be checked without DNA. The specimen was blood. The CDR3 sequence: CSAGDRGNTEAFF.